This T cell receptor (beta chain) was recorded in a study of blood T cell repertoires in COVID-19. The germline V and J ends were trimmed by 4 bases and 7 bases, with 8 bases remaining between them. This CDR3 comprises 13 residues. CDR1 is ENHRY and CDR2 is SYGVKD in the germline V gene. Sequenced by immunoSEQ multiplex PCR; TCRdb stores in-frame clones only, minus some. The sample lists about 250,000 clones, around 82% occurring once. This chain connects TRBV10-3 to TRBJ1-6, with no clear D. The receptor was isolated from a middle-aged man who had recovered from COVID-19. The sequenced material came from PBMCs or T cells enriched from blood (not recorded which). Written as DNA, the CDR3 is TGTGCCATCAGTGCACAGAGCAATTCACCCCTCCACTTT. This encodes CAISAQSNSPLHF.